A selection of T cell receptor beta chains follows, all from one sample in a study of T cells in Graves' hyperthyroidism and ophthalmopathy. MiXCR, applied by TCRdb to the multiplex PCR reads, yields one record per CDR3 protein. Found here are about 360,000 distinct CDR3 sequences, roughly 13% of them singletons; the top ten hold around 21%. The specimen was blood. These receptors were obtained from a man in his thirties or forties with Graves' hyperthyroidism that later progressed to Graves' ophthalmopathy. CDR3s include the opening cysteine and the closing phenylalanine or tryptophan. Fields, in order: V gene, J gene, CDR3 protein.

v_call: TRBV12-3/TRBV12-4
j_call: TRBJ2-1
cdr3_aa: CASSFRTYEQFF

v_call: TRBV14
j_call: TRBJ2-7
cdr3_aa: CASSQGRAYEQYF

v_call: TRBV11-3
j_call: TRBJ1-3
cdr3_aa: CASSFTGSGDSGNTIYF

v_call: TRBV7-9
j_call: TRBJ1-1
cdr3_aa: CASSIVLRANTEAFF

v_call: TRBV7-2
j_call: TRBJ1-2
cdr3_aa: CASSLAPQGYGYTF

v_call: TRBV6-1
j_call: TRBJ1-5
cdr3_aa: CASRSGGRQPQHF

v_call: TRBV6-1
j_call: TRBJ2-2
cdr3_aa: CASSEWPGELFF

v_call: TRBV11-2
j_call: TRBJ2-7
cdr3_aa: CASSWRSGRFDEQYF

v_call: TRBV7-6
j_call: TRBJ2-7
cdr3_aa: CASSVTGADEQYF

v_call: TRBV28
j_call: TRBJ1-5
cdr3_aa: CASSFRGTVGNQPQHF

v_call: TRBV12-3/TRBV12-4
j_call: TRBJ1-3
cdr3_aa: CASSLYRGLFSGNTIYF

v_call: TRBV9
j_call: TRBJ1-4
cdr3_aa: CASSVSGEENEKLFF

v_call: TRBV24-1
j_call: TRBJ1-2
cdr3_aa: CATSDGTGNYGYTF

v_call: TRBV4-1
j_call: TRBJ1-6
cdr3_aa: CASSQWAQGQTPLHF

v_call: TRBV4-1
j_call: TRBJ1-2
cdr3_aa: CASSPRDRDYVTF

v_call: TRBV6-2/TRBV6-3
j_call: TRBJ1-1
cdr3_aa: CATEAGWSTEAFF

v_call: TRBV6-6
j_call: TRBJ2-5
cdr3_aa: CASSYGDMTRTYF

v_call: TRBV20-1
j_call: TRBJ2-1
cdr3_aa: CSARRGVYNEQFF

v_call: TRBV19
j_call: TRBJ2-1
cdr3_aa: CASSWDSPREQFF

v_call: TRBV5-1
j_call: TRBJ1-6
cdr3_aa: CASNPGDGYNSPLHF

v_call: TRBV7-9
j_call: TRBJ2-1
cdr3_aa: CASSKKGTENNEQFF

v_call: TRBV2
j_call: TRBJ1-6
cdr3_aa: CASSLQGIPNSPLHF

v_call: TRBV30
j_call: TRBJ1-6
cdr3_aa: CAWTEDYNSPLHF

v_call: TRBV7-9
j_call: TRBJ1-1
cdr3_aa: CASSFGNTEAFF

v_call: TRBV4-1
j_call: TRBJ2-4
cdr3_aa: CASSQPRTGLAKNIQYF

v_call: TRBV24-1
j_call: TRBJ2-5
cdr3_aa: CATSGESGTQYF

v_call: TRBV15
j_call: TRBJ2-5
cdr3_aa: CATSRERDFGTWETQYF

v_call: TRBV5-6
j_call: TRBJ2-7
cdr3_aa: CASSMGQGYEQYF

v_call: TRBV18
j_call: TRBJ1-1
cdr3_aa: CASSSAVRLNTEAFF

v_call: TRBV2
j_call: TRBJ2-7
cdr3_aa: CASTPRDNYEQYF

v_call: TRBV27
j_call: TRBJ1-3
cdr3_aa: CASSETQGGGNTIYF

v_call: TRBV7-9
j_call: TRBJ1-1
cdr3_aa: CASSNQGDTEAFF

v_call: TRBV12-3/TRBV12-4
j_call: TRBJ1-3
cdr3_aa: CASSPHLGAGNTIYF

v_call: TRBV7-2
j_call: TRBJ1-5
cdr3_aa: CASSFDRVQPQHF

v_call: TRBV7-4
j_call: TRBJ1-1
cdr3_aa: CASSLPRSTNTEAFF

v_call: TRBV7-9
j_call: TRBJ1-1
cdr3_aa: CASSPARETEAFF

v_call: TRBV28
j_call: TRBJ2-7
cdr3_aa: CASSLLRIREQYF

v_call: TRBV19
j_call: TRBJ1-2
cdr3_aa: CASSWDTYYGYTF

v_call: TRBV3-1
j_call: TRBJ2-1
cdr3_aa: CASSRRGDYNEQFF

v_call: TRBV28
j_call: TRBJ2-7
cdr3_aa: CASSLAPYEQYF

v_call: TRBV6-1
j_call: TRBJ2-5
cdr3_aa: CASTETQYF

v_call: TRBV29-1
j_call: TRBJ1-5
cdr3_aa: CSVGWRNQPQHF

v_call: TRBV4-2
j_call: TRBJ1-4
cdr3_aa: CASSQGGGVDEKLFF

v_call: TRBV3-1
j_call: TRBJ2-3
cdr3_aa: CASTWTSSRTDTQYF

v_call: TRBV19
j_call: TRBJ1-2
cdr3_aa: CASTLGTGSGYTF

v_call: TRBV6-1
j_call: TRBJ2-7
cdr3_aa: CASSSLGQGANYEQYF

v_call: TRBV6-1
j_call: TRBJ2-2
cdr3_aa: CASKSDIGGGTGELFF

v_call: TRBV3-1
j_call: TRBJ2-7
cdr3_aa: CASKDGLAGPYEQYF